The next 14 T cell receptor beta chains were all read from a single sample in a study of technical replicates of blood from a few donors. The protocol was immunoSEQ multiplex PCR, while the TCRdb copy is restricted to in-frame clones and leaves out a portion. The sample includes about 79,000 clones, about 91% seen only once; the top ten take 0.3% to 0.5%. Material for sequencing was T cells isolated from PBMCs. The receptors derive from a human donor in good health. Some clones in this sample may be carry-over from other donors' samples.

The chain combines TRBV5-8 with TRBJ1-2; 7 nucleotides align to TRBD1. Germline loops: CDR1 SGHTS, CDR2 YDEGEE. V shed 4 bases and J 5 bases; nucleotides not matched to a gene: 11. The CDR3 length is 15 residues. CDR3 nucleotides: TGTGCCAGCAGCCTAGGACAGGCCTTAGGGTATGGCTACACCTTC. Encoded protein: CASSLGQALGYGYTF.

The genes are TRBV2 and TRBJ1-5; D not resolved. The CDR3 totals 14 residues. V lost 4 bases, J lost 3 bases, and 10 bases lay in between. CDR1 and CDR2 (germline): SNHLY, FYNNEI. The CDR3 DNA reads as TGTGCCAGCAGTGGCAGAGGCCTCAATCAGCCCCAGCATTTT. As protein: CASSGRGLNQPQHF.

V gene TRBV2 combines with J gene TRBJ2-3; tentatively, D is TRBD2 (6 bases). This CDR3 comprises 14 residues. Trimming stripped 8 bases from V and 0 bases from J, with 12 bases between. Germline CDR1 is SNHLY and CDR2 is FYNNEI. The CDR3 bases are TGTGCCAGCTTGGAGGGGACTAGCACAGATACGCAGTATTTT. This translates into CASLEGTSTDTQYF.

This clone has a single count. The chain links TRBV2 to TRBJ2-1; possibly TRBD2 for D (6 bases). Germline-derived CDR1 and CDR2 are SNHLY and FYNNEI. The length of the CDR3 is 18 residues. The V and J ends lost 3 bases and 0 bases respectively, with 18 bases between them. The CDR3 region has the DNA TGTGCCAGCAGTGACACGGGAGCGTCCGGGAGCTCCTACAATGAGCAGTTCTTC. Amino acids: CASSDTGASGSSYNEQFF. The full variable domain, completed using reference TRBV2 and TRBJ2-1, is EPEVTQTPSHQVTQMGQEVILRCVPISNHLYFYWYRQILGQKVEFLVSFYNNEISEKSEIFDDQFSVERPDGSNFTLKIRSTKLEDSAMYFCASSDTGASGSSYNEQFFGPGTRLTVL.

The genes are TRBV10-1 and TRBJ2-1; 7 bases map to TRBD2. The ends lost 1 base at V and 7 bases at J; junction bases unmatched: 4. Germline V gene sequence: CDR1 WNHNN, CDR2 SYGVQD (reference sequence). This CDR3 has 14 residues. Written as DNA, the CDR3 is TGCGCCAGCAGTGAGTTGGCGGGAGTAAATGAGCAGTTCTTC. This gives the protein CASSELAGVNEQFF.

J is TRBJ2-3 and V is TRBV9; 8 bases are shared with TRBD2. The CDR3 has 16 amino acids. Per the germline V gene, CDR1 is SGDLS and CDR2 is YYNGEE. After removal of 0 bases from V and 4 bases from J, the junction contained 7 bases not matched to a gene. CDR3 residues: CASSVGRGAGADTQYF. The CDR3 nucleotides are TGTGCCAGCAGCGTAGGTAGGGGAGCGGGAGCAGATACGCAGTATTTT.

The rearrangement joins TRBV7-3 to TRBJ1-1; D possibly corresponds to TRBD1 (6 bases). In germline, CDR1 is SGHTA, CDR2 FQGTGA. This CDR3 contains 17 residues. V was pared by 4 bases and J by 5 bases, with 23 bases between. The CDR3 DNA reads TGTGCCAGCAGCTCTGTTATCATCGCGGGGGGGCGGACTGAAGCTTTCTTT. Residues: CASSSVIIAGGRTEAFF.

The chain uses TRBV2 and TRBJ2-5, with TRBD1 matching over 7 bases. The CDR3 length is 15 residues. Looked up from germline, CDR1 is SNHLY and CDR2 is FYNNEI. V was pared by 6 bases and J by 2 bases, with 9 bases of the junction left unmatched. In DNA, the CDR3 is TGTGCCAGCAGATTAAACCTGGACAGGCAAGAGACCCAGTACTTC. It is translated as CASRLNLDRQETQYF.

The table lists this clone with a few counts. V usage is TRBV7-2 and J usage is TRBJ1-5, with D tentatively TRBD1 (5 bases). The V gene's germline CDR1 is SGHTA and CDR2 FQGNSA. This CDR3 has 17 residues. V lost 1 base, J lost 5 bases, and 18 bases lay in between. This CDR3 is CASSLGYRGMGHQPQHF. Written as DNA, the CDR3 is TGTGCCAGCAGCTTAGGTTATAGGGGAATGGGGCATCAGCCCCAGCATTTT.

The chain combines TRBV7-9 with TRBJ1-2, with 8 bases matching TRBD1. Trimming cost V 3 bases and J 8 bases; bases outside gene matches: 5. Per germline, CDR1 SEHNR and CDR2 FQNEAQ (reference sequence). This CDR3 comprises 13 residues. The chain's CDR3 is CASSFQGAEGYTF. CDR3 sequence (DNA): TGTGCCAGCAGCTTCCAGGGGGCTGAGGGCTACACCTTC.

The chain links TRBV5-1 to TRBJ2-1, with TRBD2 matching over 7 bases. This CDR3 has 15 residues. V was pared by 2 bases and J by 6 bases, with 8 bases of the junction left unmatched. Germline CDR1 SGHRS, CDR2 YFSETQ. CDR3 sequence (DNA): TGCGCCAGCAGCTTCGACGGGAGGTCATCCAATGAGCAGTTCTTC. This gives the protein CASSFDGRSSNEQFF.

The chain couples TRBV27 to TRBJ1-1; D remains ambiguous. Germline-derived CDR1 and CDR2 are MNHEY and SMNVEV (reference sequence). Trimming cost V 3 bases and J 1 base, with 6 bases left between them. The CDR3 length is 13 residues. This CDR3 is CASSFAGNTEAFF. CDR3 bases: TGTGCCAGCAGTTTCGCAGGGAACACTGAAGCTTTCTTT.

This clone was observed a single time. The V gene is TRBV5-1, the J gene TRBJ2-3; the D is unclear. The V end lost 3 bases, the J end lost 2 bases, and 10 bases lay between the germline ends. The CDR3 contains 14 residues. Germline values: CDR1 SGHRS, CDR2 YFSETQ. Here the CDR3 DNA reads TGCGCCAGCAGCTCGCGTGACTCCACAGATACGCAGTATTTT. It codes for CASSSRDSTDTQYF.

This chain links TRBV10-3 with TRBJ2-7; D perhaps matches TRBD2 (5 bases). CDR3 length equals 16 residues. Per the germline V gene, CDR1 is ENHRY and CDR2 is SYGVKD. V was shortened by 0 bases and J by 0 bases, with 12 bases between the two germline ends. The chain's CDR3 is CAISESNGMSSYEQYF. In DNA, the CDR3 is TGTGCCATCAGTGAGTCTAACGGGATGAGCTCCTACGAGCAGTACTTC.